This T cell receptor (beta chain) was obtained from a study of blood T cell repertoires in COVID-19. Turning to the study itself: T cells, B-cell-depleted T cells, or PBMCs provided the cDNA or gDNA that served as material.

Authors' analysis steps: It was from reference gene primer amplification that nucleated cell counts were estimated. Method: immunoSEQ multiplex PCR; TCRdb's copy keeps in-frame clones and lacks some. For V, J and clone size, that table is used; D and trimming come from the DNA. This sample has roughly 80,000 clones; about 83% occur once, and the top ten carry around 5.1%. V gave up 6 bases and J gave up 5 bases, with 4 bases separating them. Germline V gene sequence: CDR1 MNHEY, CDR2 SVGAGI. CDR3 length: 11 residues. The clonotype originates from a woman at least 80 years old with active or convalescent COVID-19. The specimen was peripheral blood. The chain couples TRBV6-5 to TRBJ1-4; D gene unclear. CDR3 nucleotides: TGTGCCAGCAGAGAGAATGAAAAACTGTTTTTT. Translation: CASRENEKLFF.